This entry lists 8 T cell receptor beta chains sequenced from one sample in a study of OX40 agonist ivuxolimab in advanced cancers. Libraries were prepared by immunoSEQ multiplex PCR; TCRdb keeps only in-frame clonotypes and omits some of them. The repertoire consists of nearly 55,000 clones, with 80% to 90% occurring once and the leading ten covering approximately 1.2%. The specimen comprised CD4+ or CD8+ T cells sorted from blood, sampled in a trial of the OX40 agonist ivuxolimab. The receptors shown here come from an adult with an advanced solid tumor such as melanoma, head and neck, liver or kidney cancer.

The J gene is TRBJ2-1, the V gene TRBV2, with 10 bases aligning to TRBD2. The CDR3 runs to 16 residues. Germline V gene data show CDR1 as SNHLY and CDR2 as FYNNEI. The junction had 13 bases not matched to a gene; V was cut back by 6 bases and J by 8 bases. The CDR3 loop reads CASSERIAGGTDEQFF. CDR3 coding DNA: TGTGCCAGCAGCGAGCGAATAGCGGGAGGTACGGATGAGCAGTTCTTC. Full variable domain (missing parts from reference TRBV2 and TRBJ2-1): EPEVTQTPSHQVTQMGQEVILRCVPISNHLYFYWYRQILGQKVEFLVSFYNNEISEKSEIFDDQFSVERPDGSNFTLKIRSTKLEDSAMYFCASSERIAGGTDEQFFGPGTRLTVL.

This clone was found a few times. J is TRBJ1-1 and V is TRBV7-9; D not resolved. From germline, CDR1 is SEHNR and CDR2 FQNEAQ (reference sequence). The length of the CDR3 is 9 residues. V was shortened by 3 bases and J by 11 bases, with 4 bases between the two germline ends. In DNA form, the CDR3 reads TGTGCCAGCAGCTTCGGTGCTTTCTTT. Amino acids: CASSFGAFF.

This clone was seen only a few times. This sequence joins TRBV7-9 and TRBJ2-1; 11 bases align to TRBD2. This CDR3 comprises 15 residues. Germline loops: CDR1 SEHNR, CDR2 FQNEAQ (reference sequence). V dropped 7 bases and J dropped 4; count of bases not matched to a gene: 6. CDR3 in amino acids: CASTTSGILYNEQFF. The CDR3 region has the DNA TGTGCCAGCACGACTAGCGGGATTTTATACAATGAGCAGTTCTTC.

This chain links TRBV18 with TRBJ2-3; D possibly corresponds to TRBD2 (5 bases). Germline CDR1 and CDR2: KGHSH and LQKENI. The CDR3 is made up of 15 amino acids. Trimming took off 3 bases at V and 4 bases at J, with 14 bases between the two ends. This CDR3 is CASSPSAGSPDTQYF. The CDR3 DNA reads as TGTGCCAGCTCACCTTCTGCGGGTAGCCCAGATACGCAGTATTTT.

The V and J genes are TRBV19 and TRBJ2-7; TRBD2 agrees at 14 bases. This CDR3 is 16 amino acids long. V shed 5 bases, J shed 4 bases, and the junction held 7 bases outside the gene matches. The germline gives CDR1 LNHDA, CDR2 SQIVND (reference sequence). The CDR3 region is CASSPMGLAGEYEQYF. In DNA, the CDR3 is TGTGCCAGTAGTCCCATGGGACTAGCGGGAGAATACGAGCAGTACTTC.

A remark on this clone: Other DNA sequences in this sample translate to the same CDR3. The rearrangement links TRBV11-2 to TRBJ1-5; the D is unclear. CDR1 and CDR2 (germline): SGHAT, FQNNGV. The CDR3 is 13 amino acids. Trimming cost V 1 base and J 1 base, with 2 bases left between them. CDR3 bases: TGTGCCAGCAGCTTAGGGAGCAATCAGCCCCAGCATTTT. It is translated as CASSLGSNQPQHF.

This clone was seen a few times. This chain joins TRBV9 and TRBJ2-4; 12 bases agree with TRBD2. Germline values: CDR1 SGDLS, CDR2 YYNGEE. J gave up 0 bases and V 4 bases, and 11 bases lay outside the gene matches. The CDR3 length is 19 residues. The CDR3, as DNA: TGTGCCAGCAGCCCGGGGACTAGCGGGTCCCGTATAGCCAAAAACATTCAGTACTTC. Protein sequence: CASSPGTSGSRIAKNIQYF.

The chain is built from TRBV6-5 and TRBJ2-7; 8 bases are shared with TRBD1. After removal of 2 bases from V and 4 bases from J, the junction contained 4 bases not matched to a gene. This CDR3 comprises 14 residues. The germline V gene encodes CDR1 MNHEY and CDR2 SVGAGI. The CDR3 is CASSYAHRGYEQYF. CDR3 bases: TGTGCCAGCAGTTACGCCCACAGGGGGTACGAGCAGTACTTC.